This T cell receptor beta chain was captured in a study of control samples from healthy donors and cancer patients. Clones were sequenced by immunoSEQ multiplex PCR, and TCRdb holds only the in-frame ones, with some missing. Of 80,000 to 100,000 clones listed, 80% to 95% are singletons. Regarding this clone: The identical CDR3 is also encoded by other nucleotide sequences in the sample.

The CDR3 has 13 residues. Between the trimmed V and J ends, which lost 0 bases and 3 bases, there was a span of 3 bases. The germline CDR1 and CDR2 sequences are MGHRA and YSYEKL. The sample taken for sequencing was blood. This TCR was sampled from a human donor in good health. The donor label of this sample is uncertain. The chain combines TRBV4-1 with TRBJ1-5, with D uncertain. The CDR3 sequence: CASSQDLNQPQHF. Here the CDR3 DNA reads TGCGCCAGCAGCCAAGATCTCAATCAGCCCCAGCATTTT.